The following is a TCR beta chain sequence with its context. Its specificity is not known. The data were taken from a study of response to subunit inactivated influenza vaccine. TCRdb re-called the RT-PCR reads with MiXCR, one entry per CDR3 protein. The data show 530,000 or so distinct CDR3 sequences, roughly 25% seen once. The study's findings and limits: Authors suggested seasonal influenza vaccinations each recruit few new T cells.

This specimen consisted of CD4+ T cells sorted from PBMCs, obtained 5 days after vaccination. The sequence came from a man aged 45-65 years who received an inactivated influenza vaccine.

DNA for the CDR3: TGTGCCACCAGCAGATCGCGCTCCTACGAGCAGTACTTC. Its translation: CATSRSRSYEQYF. The chain couples TRBV15 to TRBJ2-7; the D is unclear. The germline V gene encodes CDR1 LNHNV and CDR2 YYDKDF (reference sequence). The CDR3 length is 13 residues. The V end lost 2 bases, the J end lost 0 bases, and 5 bases lay between the germline ends.